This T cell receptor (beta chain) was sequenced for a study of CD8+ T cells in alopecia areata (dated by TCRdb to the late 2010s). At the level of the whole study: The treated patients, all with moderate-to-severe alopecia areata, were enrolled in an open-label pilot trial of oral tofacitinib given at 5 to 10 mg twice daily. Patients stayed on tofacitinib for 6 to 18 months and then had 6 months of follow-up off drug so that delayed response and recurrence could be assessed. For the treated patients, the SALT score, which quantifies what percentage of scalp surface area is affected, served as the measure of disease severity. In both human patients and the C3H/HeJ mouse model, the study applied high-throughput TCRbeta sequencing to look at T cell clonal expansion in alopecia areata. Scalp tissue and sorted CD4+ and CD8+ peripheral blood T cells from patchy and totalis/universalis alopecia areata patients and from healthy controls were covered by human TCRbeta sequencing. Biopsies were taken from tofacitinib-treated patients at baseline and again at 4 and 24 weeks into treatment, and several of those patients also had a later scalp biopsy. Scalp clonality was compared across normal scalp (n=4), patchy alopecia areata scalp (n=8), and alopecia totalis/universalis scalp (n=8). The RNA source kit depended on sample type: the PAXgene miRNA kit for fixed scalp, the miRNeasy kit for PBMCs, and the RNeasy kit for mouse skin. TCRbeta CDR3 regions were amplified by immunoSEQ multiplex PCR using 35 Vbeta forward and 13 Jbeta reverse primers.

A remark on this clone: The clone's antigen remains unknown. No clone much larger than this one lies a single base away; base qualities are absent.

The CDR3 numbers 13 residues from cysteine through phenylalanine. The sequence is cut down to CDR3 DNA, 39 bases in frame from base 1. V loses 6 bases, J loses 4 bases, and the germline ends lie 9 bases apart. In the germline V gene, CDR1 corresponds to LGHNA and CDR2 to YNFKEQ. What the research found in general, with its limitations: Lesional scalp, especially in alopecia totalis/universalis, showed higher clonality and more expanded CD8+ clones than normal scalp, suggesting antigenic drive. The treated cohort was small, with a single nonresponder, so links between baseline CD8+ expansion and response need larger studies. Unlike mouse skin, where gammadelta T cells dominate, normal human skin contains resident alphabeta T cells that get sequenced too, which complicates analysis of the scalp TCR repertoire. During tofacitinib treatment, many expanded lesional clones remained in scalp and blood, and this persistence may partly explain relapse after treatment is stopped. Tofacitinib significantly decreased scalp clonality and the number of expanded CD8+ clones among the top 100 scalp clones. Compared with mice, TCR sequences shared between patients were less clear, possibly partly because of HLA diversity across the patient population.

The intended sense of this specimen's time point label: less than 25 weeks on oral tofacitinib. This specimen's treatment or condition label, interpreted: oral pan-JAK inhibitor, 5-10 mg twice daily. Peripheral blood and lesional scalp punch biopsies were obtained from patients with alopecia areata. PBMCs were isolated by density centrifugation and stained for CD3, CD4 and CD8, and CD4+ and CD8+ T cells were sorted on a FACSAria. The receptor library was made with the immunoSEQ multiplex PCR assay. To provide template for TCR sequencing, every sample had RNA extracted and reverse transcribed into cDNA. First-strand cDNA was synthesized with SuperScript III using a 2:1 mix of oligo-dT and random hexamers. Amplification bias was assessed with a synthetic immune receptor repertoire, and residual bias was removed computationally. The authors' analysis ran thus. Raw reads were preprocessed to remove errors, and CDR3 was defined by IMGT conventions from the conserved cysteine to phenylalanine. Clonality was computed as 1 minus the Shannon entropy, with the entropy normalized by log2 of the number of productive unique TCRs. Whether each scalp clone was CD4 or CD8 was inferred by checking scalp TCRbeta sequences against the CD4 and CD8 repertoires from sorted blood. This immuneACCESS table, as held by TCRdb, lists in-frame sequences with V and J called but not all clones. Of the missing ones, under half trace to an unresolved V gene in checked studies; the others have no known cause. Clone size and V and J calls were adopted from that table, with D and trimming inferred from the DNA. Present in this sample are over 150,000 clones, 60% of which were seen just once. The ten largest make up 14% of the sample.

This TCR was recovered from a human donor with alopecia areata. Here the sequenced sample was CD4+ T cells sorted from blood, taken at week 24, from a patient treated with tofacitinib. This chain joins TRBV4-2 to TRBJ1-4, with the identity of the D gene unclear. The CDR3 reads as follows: CASSSDFNEKLFF. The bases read TGTGCCAGCAGTTCGGATTTTAATGAAAAACTGTTTTTT.